Listed here are 27 T cell receptor beta chains from one sample, sequenced in a study of blood T cell repertoires in COVID-19. The table came from immunoSEQ multiplex PCR; TCRdb's copy has only in-frame clones and leaves some out. The table shows 650,000 to 800,000 clones, with about nine tenths occurring only once. Material for sequencing was peripheral blood. The receptors were sampled from a woman aged 18-29 years with acute or convalescent COVID-19.

The V gene is TRBV24-1, the J gene TRBJ1-2; D is undetermined. Germline CDR1 KGHDR, CDR2 SFDVKD. The CDR3 has 13 amino acids. Trimming left V 6 bases short and J 2 bases short, with 9 bases between. CDR3 residues: CATSIRENYGYTF. The CDR3 nucleotides read TGTGCCACCAGTATCCGGGAAAACTATGGCTACACCTTC.

This clone was counted once. The V gene is TRBV24-1, the J gene TRBJ1-2, with D hard to call. Trimming left V 2 bases short and J 5 bases short, with 11 bases between. The CDR3 sequence is 14 residues long. Per the germline V gene, CDR1 is KGHDR and CDR2 is SFDVKD. The CDR3 DNA reads TGTGCCACCAGTGATTCCTTAATCTCTTATGGCTACACCTTC. This codes for CATSDSLISYGYTF.

The chain joins TRBV24-1 to TRBJ2-7, with 7 bases aligning to TRBD1. Per the germline V gene, CDR1 is KGHDR and CDR2 is SFDVKD. V trimming: 5 bases; J trimming: 3 bases; junction bases outside the gene matches: 6. The CDR3 has 14 amino acids. The CDR3 is CATSGTGTDYEQYF. The CDR3 nucleotides read TGTGCCACCAGTGGGACCGGGACAGACTACGAGCAGTACTTC.

This chain connects TRBV27 to TRBJ1-1; D possibly corresponds to TRBD1 (5 bases). V lost 5 bases and J 5 bases, leaving 21 bases between the germline ends. Germline values: CDR1 MNHEY, CDR2 SMNVEV (reference sequence). This CDR3 has 16 amino acids. The CDR3 is CASSPPAGGLLTEAFF. CDR3 in DNA: TGTGCCAGCAGTCCCCCGGCGGGGGGTTTGCTGACTGAAGCTTTCTTT.

The rearrangement joins TRBV18 to TRBJ1-1; 7 bases match TRBD1. The V gene's germline CDR1 is KGHSH and CDR2 LQKENI. CDR3 length: 13 residues. V was clipped by 6 bases and J by 7 bases; unmatched bases: 8. This chain's CDR3 is CASSLGQAFEAFF. The DNA of the CDR3 is TGTGCCAGCTCCCTTGGACAGGCTTTTGAAGCTTTCTTT.

This CDR3 reads CASSPPNSGGARNEQFF. The CDR3 region has the DNA TGTGCCAGCTCACCACCGAACAGCGGGGGGGCCCGGAATGAGCAGTTCTTC. J is TRBJ2-1 and V is TRBV18; TRBD2 matches 10 bases. The J segment lost 7 bases and the V segment lost 0 bases, leaving 9 bases of the junction unmatched. The CDR3 contains 17 residues. Per the germline V gene, CDR1 is KGHSH and CDR2 is LQKENI.

The V call is TRBV10-3, the J call TRBJ1-2; D not certain. This CDR3 contains 12 residues. The V end was cut by 0 bases, the J end by 4 bases, with 3 bases between. Germline CDR1 ENHRY, CDR2 SYGVKD. The CDR3 here is CAISESAYGYTF. The CDR3, as DNA: TGTGCCATCAGTGAGTCGGCCTATGGCTACACCTTC.

The rearrangement links TRBV4-3 to TRBJ1-2, with a possible D match to TRBD1 (6 bases). Trimming removed 3 bases at V and 8 bases at J, with 19 bases between. Germline CDR1 LGHNA, CDR2 YSLEER. This CDR3 comprises 15 residues. CDR3 sequence: CASSHLRWGGGGYTF. In nucleotides, the CDR3 is TGCGCCAGCAGCCACCTCAGGTGGGGGGGCGGAGGCTACACCTTC.

The gene calls are TRBV7-8 and TRBJ1-2, with D maybe TRBD1 (6 bases). The CDR3 is 13 residues long. Trimming took off 5 bases at V and 8 bases at J, with 15 bases between the two ends. Germline lookup yields CDR1 SGHVS and CDR2 FQNEAQ. The CDR3 nucleotides read TGTGCCAGCAGCCCCCGGACAGTGGAAGGCTACACCTTC. Translation gives CASSPRTVEGYTF.

The J gene is TRBJ1-6, the V gene TRBV19; D not certain. The CDR3 is 13 amino acids. CDR1 is LNHDA, CDR2 SQIVND, per germline (reference sequence). Trimming stripped 1 base from V and 9 bases from J, with 7 bases between. CDR3 region: CASSIGRSSPLHF. As DNA, the CDR3 is TGTGCCAGTAGTATAGGTAGGAGTTCACCCCTCCACTTT.

There are a few counts of this clone. The chain has TRBV19 and TRBJ1-5; the D is unclear. With 3 bases removed from V and 0 bases from J, the gap between germline ends came to 6 bases. Per germline, CDR1 LNHDA and CDR2 SQIVND (reference sequence). The CDR3 length is 14 residues. In DNA form, the CDR3 reads TGTGCCAGTAGTATTAAAATTAGCAATCAGCCCCAGCATTTT. The encoded protein is CASSIKISNQPQHF.

The table lists this clone with a count of one. V is TRBV7-8 and J is TRBJ1-5; D is perhaps TRBD1 (6 bases). Looked up from germline, CDR1 is SGHVS and CDR2 is FQNEAQ. Trimming pared 5 bases from V and 2 bases from J, leaving 16 bases between. This CDR3 region has 16 residues. Here the CDR3 DNA reads TGTGCCAGCAGCGGTAGGGGGGGAGGTGGCAATCAGCCCCAGCATTTT. Residues: CASSGRGGGGNQPQHF.

The chain links TRBV19 to TRBJ1-6; 7 bases align to TRBD1. Germline loops: CDR1 LNHDA, CDR2 SQIVND (reference sequence). The CDR3 is made up of 18 amino acids. With 10 bases clipped from V and 1 base from J, the junction kept 16 bases outside the gene matches. This chain's CDR3 is CATKGQTRSRSYNSPLHF. The DNA of the CDR3 is TGTGCCACTAAGGGACAGACCCGATCAAGGTCCTATAATTCACCCCTCCACTTT.

The CDR3 is CASSSPSPLHF. The CDR3 nucleotides are TGTGCCAGCAGCTCCCCAAGCCCCCTCCACTTT. The gene calls are TRBV9 and TRBJ1-6; D gene unclear. The germline V gene has CDR1 SGDLS and CDR2 YYNGEE. There are 11 residues in the CDR3. The V end was cut by 4 bases, the J end by 13 bases, with 9 bases between.

The chain has TRBV5-8 and TRBJ2-7, with 7 bases identical to TRBD1. Per germline, CDR1 SGHTS and CDR2 YDEGEE. Germline trimming cut 1 base from V and 4 bases from J; bases unmatched to any gene: 17. The CDR3 runs 18 residues. The CDR3 DNA reads as TGTGCCAGCAGCTTGTGGCACAGGGGTTTGGAGTGGGAATACGAGCAGTACTTC. Translated, it gives CASSLWHRGLEWEYEQYF.

J is TRBJ1-1 and V is TRBV12-3 or TRBV12-4, with unresolved D. The CDR3 length is 13 residues. The V end was cut by 7 bases, the J end by 1 base, with 10 bases between. CDR3 residues: CASIPLTNTEAFF. The CDR3 DNA reads as TGTGCCAGCATCCCCCTAACGAACACTGAAGCTTTCTTT.

The chain has TRBV5-6 and TRBJ2-7, with no clear D. Germline lookup yields CDR1 SGHDT and CDR2 YYEEEE. The CDR3 contains 16 residues. Deletions cut 4 bases from V and 0 bases from J, with 17 bases between. The CDR3 DNA sequence: TGTGCCAGCAGCCCTGTACCCACTTTTAGCTCCTACGAGCAGTACTTC. Translation gives CASSPVPTFSSYEQYF.

The chain couples TRBV30 to TRBJ2-3, with 8 bases matching TRBD1. The germline gives CDR1 GTSNPN, CDR2 SVGIG (reference sequence). The CDR3 covers 15 residues. V trimming: 3 bases; J trimming: 4 bases; junction bases outside the gene matches: 9. The CDR3 coding sequence is TGTGCCTGGAGCGTCGGGACAGGCGGGGCAGATACGCAGTATTTT. It translates to CAWSVGTGGADTQYF.

This clone came up once. This chain uses TRBV3-1 (or the pseudogene TRBV3-2) with TRBJ2-3, with 9 positions matching TRBD2. This CDR3 contains 16 residues. The V gene end was trimmed by 1 base and the J gene end by 1 base; junction bases not matched to a gene: 3. Germline lookup yields CDR1 LGHDT and CDR2 YNNKEL (reference sequence). Here the CDR3 DNA reads TGTGCCAGCAGCCAAGCGCGGGGGGGTGGCACAGATACGCAGTATTTT. This codes for CASSQARGGGTDTQYF.

V and J are TRBV18 and TRBJ1-2; D is possibly TRBD1 (6 bases). The V gene's germline CDR1 is KGHSH and CDR2 LQKENI. Between the trimmed V and J ends, which lost 3 bases and 2 bases, there was a span of 13 bases. This CDR3 has 15 residues. CDR3 loop: CASSPTGTSNYGYTF. The DNA of the CDR3 is TGTGCCAGCTCACCCACAGGGACATCCAACTATGGCTACACCTTC.

Written as DNA, the CDR3 is TGTGCCAGCAGCCCGCCCAGGGGTACTGAAGCTTTCTTT. Its translation: CASSPPRGTEAFF. V and J are TRBV3-1 (or the pseudogene TRBV3-2) and TRBJ1-1; D perhaps matches TRBD1 (6 bases). CDR1 and CDR2 from the germline V gene are LGHDT and YNNKEL (reference sequence). V lost 4 bases to trimming and J lost 5 bases, with 11 bases between them. The CDR3 totals 13 residues.

This chain joins TRBV9 and TRBJ1-2, with unresolved D. The CDR3 runs 14 residues. CDR1 is SGDLS, CDR2 YYNGEE, per germline. Deletions cut 0 bases from V and 8 bases from J, with 14 bases between. CDR3 sequence reads: CASSVDVRGHGYTF. Written as DNA, the CDR3 is TGTGCCAGCAGCGTAGATGTCAGAGGTCACGGCTACACCTTC.

The CDR3 nucleotides read TGTGCCAGCAGTTCTCCATGGCTCTATAATTCACCCCTCCACTTT. Its protein product is CASSSPWLYNSPLHF. The chain carries TRBV28 and TRBJ1-6; D not resolved. V lost 4 bases and J 3 bases, leaving 10 bases between the germline ends. The length of the CDR3 is 15 residues. The germline CDR1 and CDR2 sequences are MDHEN and SYDVKM.

This clone is a singleton in its sample. The chain has TRBV18 and TRBJ1-2, with D possibly being TRBD1 (5 bases). Germline V gene lookup returns CDR1 KGHSH and CDR2 LQKENI. The germline V and J ends were trimmed by 1 base and 2 bases, with 14 bases remaining between them. The CDR3 covers 16 residues. CDR3 DNA: TGTGCCAGCTCACCACGGAGGGACTCCTTCAACTATGGCTACACCTTC. Its translation is CASSPRRDSFNYGYTF.

The rearrangement joins TRBV7-9 to TRBJ2-1, with TRBD1 matching 10 bases. Germline V gene sequence: CDR1 SEHNR, CDR2 FQNEAQ (reference sequence). After removal of 6 bases from V and 6 bases from J, the junction contained 2 bases not matched to a gene. The CDR3 has 13 amino acids. CDR3 loop: CASSRTGGNEQFF. In DNA, the CDR3 is TGTGCCAGCAGTAGGACAGGGGGCAATGAGCAGTTCTTC.

With respect to this clone: In the same sample, other DNA sequences code for this CDR3. The chain uses TRBV27 and TRBJ1-2; possibly TRBD1 for D (5 bases). V lost 2 bases and J lost 5, with 9 bases in between. Germline loops: CDR1 MNHEY, CDR2 SMNVEV (reference sequence). The CDR3 extends over 13 amino acids. The CDR3 DNA is TGTGCCAGCAGTTTAGGGGGAGGGTATGGCTACACCTTC. It yields the protein CASSLGGGYGYTF.

This chain uses TRBV19 with TRBJ1-1; 12 nucleotides agree with TRBD1. Germline-derived CDR1 and CDR2 are LNHDA and SQIVND (reference sequence). The CDR3 totals 16 residues. J gave up 5 bases and V 2 bases, and 6 bases lay outside the gene matches. The CDR3 DNA is TGTGCCAGTAGTATACCGGGACAGGGGGCATGGACTGAAGCTTTCTTT. It yields the protein CASSIPGQGAWTEAFF.